This T cell receptor beta chain was retrieved from a study of beta chain features in type 1 diabetes. About the study: The number of sorted cells examined across all samples was 107,917,701.

V lost 1 base and J lost 0; bases outside the gene matches: 3. This CDR3 spans 16 amino acids. Germline loops: CDR1 MNHNY, CDR2 SVGAGI (reference sequence). Study-wide results and caveats: Type 1 diabetes patients showed a moderate but significant shortening of TCRB CDR3s in all four CD4+ subsets.

Expressed TCRB transcripts got sequenced, as all isolated RNA was reverse transcribed. Assay used: immunoSEQ multiplex PCR; TCRdb lists only in-frame clones, some missing. This table holds 600,000 to 700,000 clones, around an eighth found once. Note on this clone: Its target is not known.

Sequenced sample: naive CD4+ T cells from blood. The chain couples TRBV6-6 to TRBJ1-2; 9 bases are shared with TRBD1. The clonotype originates from a man aged 18-30 years with type 1 diabetes. CDR3: CASSYFGQGSNYGYTF. Here the CDR3 DNA reads TGTGCCAGCAGTTACTTCGGACAGGGGTCTAACTATGGCTACACCTTC.